A single sample is the source of the 6 T cell receptor beta chains below, sequenced in a study of patients and donors after allogeneic stem cell transplantation. MiXCR, applied by TCRdb to the RT-PCR reads, yields one record per CDR3 protein. The sample gives roughly 26,000 distinct CDR3 sequences, around 7.9% of which show up once; 45% to 60% is in the top ten. The sequenced sample was blood, either unsorted or a sorted T cell fraction (not recorded which). The receptors shown here come from a human donor who was either an allogeneic HSCT recipient or a stem cell or donor lymphocyte infusion donor (not recorded which). It is not recorded whose cells these are; they may come from a transplant donor.

This clonotype was picked up a small number of times. V gene TRBV28 combines with J gene TRBJ1-5, with 7 positions matching TRBD1. V was clipped by 4 bases and J by 16 bases; unmatched bases: 10. CDR1 and CDR2 (germline): MDHEN, SYDVKM. The CDR3 consists of 12 residues. The CDR3 protein is CASSSDRDGLHF. CDR3 DNA: TGTGCCAGCAGTTCTGACAGGGATGGGTTACATTTT.

In this sample, this clonotype turned up many times. The DNA for the CDR3 is TGTGCCAGCACCCCTGGGGCTAGCGGAGACACAGATACGCAGTATTTT. Residues: CASTPGASGDTDTQYF. The rearrangement uses TRBV6-2 or TRBV6-3 and TRBJ2-3; 7 bases are a match to TRBD2. V shed 7 bases, J shed 2 bases, and the junction held 12 bases outside the gene matches. CDR1 and CDR2 from the germline V gene are MNHEY and SVGEGT. The CDR3 is made up of 16 amino acids.

Ten or more counts support this clonotype. The chain employs TRBV5-8 and TRBJ1-3; D is unresolved. The CDR3 length is 15 residues. Germline V lookup: CDR1 SGHTS, CDR2 YDEGEE. Trimming removed 2 bases from V and 1 base from J, with 10 bases in between. The CDR3 reads CASSLYSSSGNTIYF. The CDR3, as DNA: TGTGCCAGCAGCTTATACAGTTCATCTGGAAACACCATATATTTT.

The sample holds many counts of this clonotype. The V gene is TRBV24-1, the J gene TRBJ2-7, with TRBD1 identical over 7 bases. Looked up from germline, CDR1 is KGHDR and CDR2 is SFDVKD. This CDR3 spans 15 amino acids. V shed 0 bases, J shed 4 bases, and the junction held 5 bases outside the gene matches. As DNA, the CDR3 is TGTGCCACCAGTGATTTGCGGGGCAGGGGGTACGAGCAGTACTTC. Protein: CATSDLRGRGYEQYF.

This clonotype came up many times. This sequence joins TRBV19 and TRBJ1-5; D unresolved. Trimming shortened V by 7 bases and J by 4 bases, and 11 bases separated the two germline ends. Germline V gene lookup returns CDR1 LNHDA and CDR2 SQIVND (reference sequence). This CDR3 region has 13 residues. This CDR3 reads CASNLEKNQPQHF. The DNA of the CDR3 is TGTGCCAGTAATTTAGAAAAGAATCAGCCCCAGCATTTT. The full variable domain, completed using reference TRBV19 and TRBJ1-5, is DGGITQSPKYLFRKEGQNVTLSCEQNLNHDAMYWYRQDPGQGLRLIYYSQIVNDFQKGDIAEGYSVSREKKESFPLTVTSAQKNPTAFYLCASNLEKNQPQHFGDGTRLSIL.

This clonotype has more than one count but fewer than ten. V and J are TRBV11-3 and TRBJ2-3, with D hard to call. V was trimmed by 2 bases and J by 4 bases, leaving 7 bases between them. The germline V gene has CDR1 SGHNT and CDR2 YENEEA. This CDR3 has 13 residues. This chain's CDR3 is CASSLIEADTQYF. The CDR3 DNA sequence: TGTGCCAGCAGCTTAATTGAGGCAGATACGCAGTATTTT.